The 14 T cell receptor beta chains listed next were all sequenced from one sample in a study of PD-1 blockade in classical Hodgkin lymphoma. Only in-frame clones appear in the TCRdb table, and some are missing; sequencing was by immunoSEQ multiplex PCR. The data show around 40,000 clones, roughly 78% seen once. Brentuximab vedotin exposure varied, and every patient relapsed after autologous stem cell transplantation. The specimen was peripheral blood mononuclear cells (PBMCs), collected at baseline. The receptors were sampled from a human donor with classical Hodgkin lymphoma.

The gene calls are TRBV10-1 and TRBJ2-7; D possibly corresponds to TRBD2 (5 bases). V was pared by 2 bases and J by 5 bases, with 16 bases between. The CDR3 extends over 15 amino acids. Per the germline V gene, CDR1 is WNHNN and CDR2 is SYGVQD (reference sequence). CDR3 sequence reads: CASSEKRVEVDEQYF. The CDR3 DNA reads TGCGCCAGCAGTGAGAAACGGGTGGAGGTGGACGAGCAGTACTTC.

The chain employs TRBV11-1 and TRBJ2-1; the D gene is possibly TRBD1 (8 bases). V was trimmed by 5 bases and J by 9 bases, leaving 20 bases between them. The germline gives CDR1 SGHAT, CDR2 FQDESV (reference sequence). CDR3 length equals 15 residues. DNA for the CDR3: TGTGCCAGCAGCCTAAAGAATCACAGGGGGGGTGAGCAGTTCTTC. Protein product: CASSLKNHRGGEQFF.

This CDR3 is CASSAGRAKAFF. As DNA, the CDR3 is TGTGCCAGCAGTGCTGGACGGGCGAAAGCTTTCTTT. The V call is TRBV25-1, the J call TRBJ1-1; D unclear. This CDR3 spans 12 amino acids. With 4 bases removed from V and 9 bases from J, the gap between germline ends came to 12 bases. Per germline, CDR1 MGHDK and CDR2 SYGVNS.

V is TRBV5-1 and J is TRBJ2-2; D uncertain. Per the germline V gene, CDR1 is SGHRS and CDR2 is YFSETQ. V was cut by 0 bases and J by 2 bases, with 8 bases left in between. The CDR3 is made up of 15 amino acids. This chain's CDR3 is CASSLGFGNTGELFF. As DNA, the CDR3 is TGCGCCAGCAGCTTGGGTTTTGGTAACACCGGGGAGCTGTTTTTT.

The chain uses TRBV9 and TRBJ2-1; 7 bases fit TRBD2. In germline, CDR1 is SGDLS, CDR2 YYNGEE. This CDR3 region has 16 residues. V was pared by 0 bases and J by 5 bases, with 8 bases of the junction left unmatched. The CDR3 nucleotides read TGTGCCAGCAGCGTAGCGGCTAGCGGAGGTAACAATGAGCAGTTCTTC. Translating gives CASSVAASGGNNEQFF.

The rearrangement uses TRBV2 and TRBJ1-1; D not certain. The germline V gene has CDR1 SNHLY and CDR2 FYNNEI. V lost 4 bases, J lost 6 bases, and 9 bases lay in between. The CDR3 totals 12 residues. The CDR3 coding sequence is TGTGCCAGCAGTGGATGGGAGCCTGAAGCTTTCTTT. Its protein is CASSGWEPEAFF.

The V and J genes are TRBV7-6 and TRBJ1-4; 8 nucleotides agree with TRBD1. CDR1 is SGHVS, CDR2 FNYEAQ, per germline. V trimming: 2 bases; J trimming: 7 bases; junction bases outside the gene matches: 3. The CDR3 totals 14 residues. The DNA of the CDR3 is TGTGCCAGCAGCTTATACGGGACAGGTGAAAAACTGTTTTTT. Amino acids: CASSLYGTGEKLFF.

The chain couples TRBV18 to TRBJ2-5; TRBD1 might be the D (6 bases). Germline V gene lookup returns CDR1 KGHSH and CDR2 LQKENI. The CDR3 has 12 residues. Trimming stripped 5 bases from V and 4 bases from J, with 8 bases between. The CDR3 is CASSTGPETQYF. The CDR3 DNA follows: TGTGCCAGCTCAACAGGGCCAGAGACCCAGTACTTC.

V gene TRBV11-2 combines with J gene TRBJ1-1; D possibly corresponds to TRBD1 (5 bases). The germline V gene has CDR1 SGHAT and CDR2 FQNNGV. CDR3 length equals 13 residues. The V end was cut by 5 bases, the J end by 4 bases, with 11 bases between. As DNA, the CDR3 is TGTGCCAGCAGCCGGACCCAGGGCACTGAAGCTTTCTTT. It specifies CASSRTQGTEAFF.

This chain connects TRBV5-1 to TRBJ2-3, with TRBD2 matching 9 bases. Trimming took 4 bases from V and 6 from J; bases not matched to a gene: 15. In germline, CDR1 is SGHRS, CDR2 YFSETQ. This CDR3 is built from 17 residues. CDR3 sequence reads: CASSPPPGRGGKDTQYF. As DNA, the CDR3 is TGCGCCAGCAGCCCACCCCCCGGGCGGGGGGGAAAGGATACGCAGTATTTT.

The V gene is TRBV7-2, the J gene TRBJ2-3; no clear D. Trimming left V 2 bases short and J 6 bases short, with 6 bases between. The CDR3 extends over 12 amino acids. The germline gives CDR1 SGHTA, CDR2 FQGNSA. CDR3 loop: CASSLMADTQYF. In nucleotides, the CDR3 is TGTGCCAGCAGCTTAATGGCGGATACGCAGTATTTT.

The rearrangement links TRBV7-9 to TRBJ1-2; D remains ambiguous. Trimming cost V 3 bases and J 0 bases, with 11 bases left between them. CDR3 length: 15 residues. Per germline, CDR1 SEHNR and CDR2 FQNEAQ (reference sequence). The CDR3 coding sequence is TGTGCCAGCAGCTTCGGCGGTGTGGCTAACTATGGCTACACCTTC. This gives the protein CASSFGGVANYGYTF.

This chain uses TRBV29-1 with TRBJ2-1, with D perhaps TRBD1 or TRBD2 (6 bases each). This CDR3 comprises 13 residues. Germline CDR1 is SQVTM and CDR2 is ANQGSEA. With 4 bases removed from V and 5 bases from J, the gap between germline ends came to 12 bases. CDR3 sequence reads: CSVGAGEDNEQFF. For the CDR3, the DNA is TGCAGCGTTGGGGCAGGGGAGGACAATGAGCAGTTCTTC.

This clone is a singleton in its sample. This chain links TRBV5-1 with TRBJ1-1, with a weak D call TRBD1 (5 bases). Germline V lookup: CDR1 SGHRS, CDR2 YFSETQ. The CDR3 consists of 13 residues. V lost 4 bases and J lost 4, with 11 bases in between. This CDR3 reads CASSPREATEAFF. The DNA of the CDR3 is TGCGCCAGCAGCCCCAGGGAGGCCACTGAAGCTTTCTTT.